This T cell receptor (beta chain) was captured by sequencing in a study of CD8 T cells in Susac syndrome. The authors carried out high-throughput sequencing of TCR beta. They applied it to CD8+ and CD4+ T cells obtained from blood. Healthy donors served as the controls. They were matched for age and sex. TEMRA cells were FACS-enriched, with CD8+ and CD4+ T cells isolated negatively. Trimming shortened V by 5 bases and J by 3 bases, and 13 bases separated the two germline ends. The CDR3 has 14 residues. Germline CDR1 SEHNR, CDR2 FQNEAQ (reference sequence). With random hexamers, roughly 0.5 to 1 ug RNA was reverse transcribed. The CDR3 of TCR beta was amplified by immunoSEQ multiplex PCR across 54 Vbeta and 13 Jbeta. TCRdb recomputed calls from the immunoSEQ multiplex PCR reads with MiXCR, one row per CDR3 protein. The sample holds around 200,000 distinct CDR3 sequences, 90% to 95% seen once.

The receptor was isolated from a human donor in good health. The chain is built from TRBV7-9 and TRBJ2-5; D gene ambiguous. The sequenced material came from CD4+ T cells from PBMCs. The CDR3 sequence: CASSNYRDEETQYF. CDR3 coding DNA: TGTGCCAGCAGCAATTACAGAGATGAAGAGACCCAGTACTTC. The full variable domain, rest sourced from reference TRBV7-9 and TRBJ2-5, is DTGVSQNPRHKITKRGQNVTFRCDPISEHNRLYWYRQTLGQGPEFLTYFQNEAQLEKSRLLSDRFSAERPKGSFSTLEIQRTEQGDSAMYLCASSNYRDEETQYFGPGTRLLVL.